This TCR beta chain was sequenced for a study of graft-versus-host responses after intestinal transplantation. Using immunoSEQ multiplex PCR, the repertoire was profiled, and TCRdb retains in-frame clones only, with some absent. The sample lists 80,000 to 100,000 clones, 70% to 90% occurring once. CDR3 length equals 17 residues. V lost 1 base, J lost 1 base, and 8 bases stayed unmatched. Germline loops: CDR1 LGHNA, CDR2 YNFKEQ. This clone was recorded once. Its antigen is not identified. The sequencing used unstimulated CD4+ T cells sorted from spleen or lymph node cells, collected before intestinal transplant. This TCR derives from a human donor who received an intestinal transplant. The chain joins TRBV4-2 to TRBJ2-3, with TRBD2 identical over 7 bases. The CDR3, as DNA: TGTGCCAGCAGCCAAGGTCGCTCTAGCGGCCGCACAGATACGCAGTATTTT. Amino acids: CASSQGRSSGRTDTQYF.